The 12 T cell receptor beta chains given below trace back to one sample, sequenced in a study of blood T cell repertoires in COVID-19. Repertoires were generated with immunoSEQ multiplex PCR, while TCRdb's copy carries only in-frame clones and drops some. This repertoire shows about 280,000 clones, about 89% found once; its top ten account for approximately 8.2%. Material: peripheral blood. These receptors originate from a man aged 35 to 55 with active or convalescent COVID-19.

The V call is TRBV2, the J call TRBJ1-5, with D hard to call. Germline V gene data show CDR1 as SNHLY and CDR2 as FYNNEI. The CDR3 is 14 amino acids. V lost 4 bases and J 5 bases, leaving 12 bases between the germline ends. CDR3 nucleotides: TGTGCCAGCAGTGCAATTATGGAGGATCAGCCCCAGCATTTT. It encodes CASSAIMEDQPQHF. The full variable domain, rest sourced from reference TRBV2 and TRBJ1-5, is EPEVTQTPSHQVTQMGQEVILRCVPISNHLYFYWYRQILGQKVEFLVSFYNNEISEKSEIFDDQFSVERPDGSNFTLKIRSTKLEDSAMYFCASSAIMEDQPQHFGDGTRLSIL.

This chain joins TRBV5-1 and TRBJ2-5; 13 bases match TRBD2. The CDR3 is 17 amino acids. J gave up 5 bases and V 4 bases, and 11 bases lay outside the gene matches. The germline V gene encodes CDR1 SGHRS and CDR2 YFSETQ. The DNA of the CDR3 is TGCGCCAGCAGCCGAGGACTAGCGGGAGTTGAGGGCGAGACCCAGTACTTC. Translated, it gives CASSRGLAGVEGETQYF.

The chain's CDR3 is CASSIFRGGSGGDQPQHF. In nucleotides, the CDR3 is TGTGCCAGTAGTATATTTCGTGGTGGGTCAGGGGGCGATCAGCCCCAGCATTTT. The chain has TRBV19 and TRBJ1-5; TRBD1 agrees at 8 bases. The junction had 14 bases not matched to a gene; V was cut back by 2 bases and J by 5 bases. Germline V CDR1 and CDR2: LNHDA, SQIVND (reference sequence). The CDR3 has 18 residues.

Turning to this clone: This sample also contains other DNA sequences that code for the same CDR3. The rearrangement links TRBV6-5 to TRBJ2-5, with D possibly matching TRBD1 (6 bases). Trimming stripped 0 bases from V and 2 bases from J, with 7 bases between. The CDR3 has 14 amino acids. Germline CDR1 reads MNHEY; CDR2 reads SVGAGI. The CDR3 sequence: CASSYSGQQETQYF. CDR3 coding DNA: TGTGCCAGCAGTTACTCAGGACAGCAAGAGACCCAGTACTTC.

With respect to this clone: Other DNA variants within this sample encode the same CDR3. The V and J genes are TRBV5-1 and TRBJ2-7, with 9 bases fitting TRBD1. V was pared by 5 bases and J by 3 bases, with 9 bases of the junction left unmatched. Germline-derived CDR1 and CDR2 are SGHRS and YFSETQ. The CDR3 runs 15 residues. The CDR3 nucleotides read TGCGCCAGCAGTCCAGACGGGACAGGGTACTACGAGCAGTACTTC. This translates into CASSPDGTGYYEQYF. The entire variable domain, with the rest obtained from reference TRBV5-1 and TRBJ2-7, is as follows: KAGVTQTPRYLIKTRGQQVTLSCSPISGHRSVSWYQQTPGQGLQFLFEYFSETQRNKGNFPGRFSGRQFSNSRSEMNVSTLELGDSALYLCASSPDGTGYYEQYFGPGTRLTVT.

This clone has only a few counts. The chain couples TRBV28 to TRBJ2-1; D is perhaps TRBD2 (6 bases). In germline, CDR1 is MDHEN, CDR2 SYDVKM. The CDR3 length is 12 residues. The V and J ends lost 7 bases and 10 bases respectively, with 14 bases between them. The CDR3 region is CASIPGGGEQFF. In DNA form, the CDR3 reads TGTGCCAGCATCCCGGGTGGGGGGGAGCAGTTCTTC.

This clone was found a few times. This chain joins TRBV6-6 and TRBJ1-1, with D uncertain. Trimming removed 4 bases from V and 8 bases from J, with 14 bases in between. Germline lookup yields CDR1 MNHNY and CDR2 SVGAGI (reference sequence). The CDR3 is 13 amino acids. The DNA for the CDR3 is TGTGCCAGCAGTTCGCTTGCCAGTAACGAAGCTTTCTTT. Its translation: CASSSLASNEAFF.

The CDR3 is CAISEREPNEKLFF. CDR3 DNA: TGTGCCATCAGTGAGAGAGAGCCTAATGAAAAACTGTTTTTT. The J gene is TRBJ1-4, the V gene TRBV10-3; no reliable D call. V shed 2 bases and J shed 3 bases, with 7 bases lying between them. This CDR3 region has 14 residues. The germline gives CDR1 ENHRY, CDR2 SYGVKD.

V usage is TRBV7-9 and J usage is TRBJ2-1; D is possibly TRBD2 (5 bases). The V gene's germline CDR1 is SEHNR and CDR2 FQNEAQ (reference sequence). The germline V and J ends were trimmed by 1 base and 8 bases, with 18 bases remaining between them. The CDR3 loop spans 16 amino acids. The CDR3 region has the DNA TGTGCCAGCAGCTTAGGCGGCGGGCTAGAAAAACATGAGCAGTTCTTC. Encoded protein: CASSLGGGLEKHEQFF.

CDR3 nucleotide sequence: TGCAGCGTTGGGGACAGAGACGATGGCTACACCTTC. It yields the protein CSVGDRDDGYTF. The chain recombines TRBV29-1 with TRBJ1-2; 7 positions match TRBD1. Germline trimming cut 4 bases from V and 6 bases from J; bases unmatched to any gene: 5. The CDR3 has 12 residues. Germline CDR1 SQVTM, CDR2 ANQGSEA.

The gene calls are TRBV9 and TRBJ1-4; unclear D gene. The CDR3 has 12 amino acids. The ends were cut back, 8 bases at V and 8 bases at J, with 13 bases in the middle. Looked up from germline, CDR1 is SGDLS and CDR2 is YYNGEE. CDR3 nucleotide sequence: TGTGCCAGAAGAGGGCGGCCCGAAAAACTGTTTTTT. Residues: CARRGRPEKLFF. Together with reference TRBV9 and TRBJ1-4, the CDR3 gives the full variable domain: DSGVTQTPKHLITATGQRVTLRCSPRSGDLSVYWYQQSLDQGLQFLIQYYNGEERAKGNILERFSAQQFPDLHSELNLSSLELGDSALYFCARRGRPEKLFFGSGTQLSVL.

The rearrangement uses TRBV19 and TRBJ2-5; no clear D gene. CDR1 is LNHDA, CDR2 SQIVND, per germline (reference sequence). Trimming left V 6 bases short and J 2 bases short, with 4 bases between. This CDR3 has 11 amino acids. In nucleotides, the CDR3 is TGTGCCAGTAGCGTACAAGAGACCCAGTACTTC. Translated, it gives CASSVQETQYF.